Included here is one T cell receptor (beta chain) sequence, with context. Its antigen is not identified. Germline V gene sequence: CDR1 KGHSH, CDR2 LQKENI. The CDR3 sequence is 16 residues long. Trimming stripped 0 bases from V and 3 bases from J, with 14 bases between. This entry belongs to a study of Ad26.COV2.S vaccination and SARS-CoV-2 variants. Study at large: A COV1001 Ad26.COV2.S trial-arm participant provided the sample. General study findings and limits: Marked by substantial breadth, spike-specific CD8+ and CD4+ T cell responses were reportedly seen after vaccination.

Treatment of the sample: some 20 received Ad26.COV2.S at low or high dose, single or two shots; roughly five received placebo; per-sample allocation not given. All samples were drawn on day 63, counting from the first vaccine or placebo injection. The individual, an adult aged 18-55 years, was a donor in Boston. Wuhan-strain spike was delivered by a replication-incompetent Ad26 vector. Produced via immunoSEQ multiplex PCR; TCRdb's table is partial and in-frame only. The sample lists 250,000 or so clones; approximately 88% were seen once. This receptor was taken from a person aged 18-60 years who received the Ad26.COV2.S COVID-19 vaccine or a placebo. This sample comprised peripheral blood, obtained in a trial of Ad26.COV2.S vaccine versus placebo. The rearrangement joins TRBV18 to TRBJ1-2, with D perhaps matching TRBD1 (6 bases). The CDR3 sequence: CASSPPMQGRYYGYTF. CDR3 DNA sequence: TGTGCCAGCTCACCACCTATGCAGGGGAGATACTATGGCTACACCTTC.